This TCR beta chain was retrieved from a study of T cells in women clearing cervical HPV infection. With regard to this clone: Its antigen is still unknown. The read finishes 3 residues shy of the CDR3 end, and the germline J gene is used to complete it.

Study observations and caveats: CIN3+ cases had significantly higher TCR richness than controls; evenness did not differ.

V shed 8 bases and J shed 1 base, with 14 bases lying between them. Germline CDR1 and CDR2: KGHSH and LQKENI. The CDR3 spans 14 residues. Assay: immunoSEQ multiplex PCR; the TCRdb copy retains only in-frame clones and omits some. The sample includes 20,000 to 30,000 clones. This chain uses TRBV18 with TRBJ1-1, with D tentatively TRBD1 (5 bases). The TCR was taken from a woman aged 18 to 75 with a cervical HPV16 infection that either progressed to CIN3+ or cleared (not recorded which). Sequenced input: blood buffy coat. CDR3 protein: CASTLTETNTEAFF. The covered CDR3 bases are TGTGCCAGCACATTGACAGAAACGAACACTGAA.